This section outlines one T cell receptor beta chain sequence together with its context. Its target is unknown. Clones were sequenced by immunoSEQ multiplex PCR, and TCRdb holds only the in-frame ones, with some missing. This table holds over 150,000 clones, about 87% found once. These data come from a study of T cell responses to AZD1222 COVID-19 vaccine. The study's findings and limits: The donors showed a predominance of white British ancestry and of females, with possible underestimation of clonal diversity.

CDR1 is GTSNPN, CDR2 SVGIG, per germline (reference sequence). This CDR3 contains 13 residues. Trimming left V 2 bases short and J 2 bases short, with 9 bases between. The specimen comprised peripheral blood, sampled on day 0 of AZD1222 vaccination. The sequence came from an adult in good health. The chain combines TRBV30 with TRBJ2-5; D ambiguous. CDR3: CAWSHGFQETQYF. The CDR3 nucleotides are TGTGCCTGGAGTCACGGGTTTCAAGAGACCCAGTACTTC. Variable domain in full (rest from reference TRBV30 and TRBJ2-5): SQTIHQWPATLVQPVGSPLSLECTVEGTSNPNLYWYRQAAGRGLQLLFYSVGIGQISSEVPQNLSASRPQDRQFILSSKKLLLSDSGFYLCAWSHGFQETQYFGPGTRLLVL.